These 8 T cell receptor beta chains were all obtained from the same sample, sequenced in a study of blood T cell repertoires in COVID-19. TCRdb's copy holds only in-frame clones and misses some; the assay was immunoSEQ multiplex PCR. The table has 140,000 or so clones, 75% to 90% seen once. Sequencing was carried out using peripheral blood. Receptor source: a woman aged 60-75 years with active COVID-19.

The chain links TRBV29-1 to TRBJ1-2; 8 bases match TRBD1. The CDR3 is 12 residues long. Per the germline V gene, CDR1 is SQVTM and CDR2 is ANQGSEA. V shed 7 bases and J 3 bases; nucleotides not matched to a gene: 4. CDR3 sequence: CSAQTGDYGYTF. CDR3 DNA: TGCAGCGCTCAGACAGGGGACTATGGCTACACCTTC.

This clone appeared a single time. The V and J genes are TRBV12-3 or TRBV12-4 and TRBJ2-3; D is undetermined. The CDR3 sequence is 13 residues long. Trimming took off 3 bases at V and 6 bases at J, with 10 bases between the two ends. CDR3 region: CASSFIAADTQYF. DNA of the CDR3: TGTGCCAGCAGTTTTATAGCAGCGGATACGCAGTATTTT.

This chain connects TRBV12-3 or TRBV12-4 to TRBJ1-2; D unclear. V dropped 2 bases and J dropped 3 bases, with 7 bases sitting between them. The CDR3 sequence is 13 residues long. The CDR3 DNA reads as TGTGCCAGCAGTTTAAGTACAGACTATGGCTACACCTTC. It is translated as CASSLSTDYGYTF.

The genes are TRBV27 and TRBJ1-5; 8 nucleotides match TRBD1. V lost 6 bases and J lost 6; bases outside the gene matches: 4. This CDR3 comprises 13 residues. Germline loops: CDR1 MNHEY, CDR2 SMNVEV (reference sequence). CDR3 sequence reads: CASRGTGRQPQHF. CDR3 sequence (DNA): TGTGCCAGCAGGGGGACAGGACGTCAGCCCCAGCATTTT.

A word on this clone: Mismatch with germline at one junction end may stem from a read error. The V gene is TRBV27, the J gene TRBJ1-4, with a weak D call TRBD1 (6 bases). Germline CDR1 MNHEY, CDR2 SMNVEV (reference sequence). The CDR3 is 15 amino acids. In DNA form, the CDR3 reads TGTGCCAGTACCAGAACCGGGACAACGAATGAAAAACTGTTTTTT. Translating gives CASTRTGTTNEKLFF.

This chain uses TRBV7-2 with TRBJ2-7; 7 nucleotides align to TRBD1. The CDR3 loop spans 19 amino acids. V trimming: 3 bases; J trimming: 2 bases; junction bases outside the gene matches: 19. CDR1 and CDR2 (germline): SGHTA, FQGNSA. The DNA of the CDR3 is TGTGCCAGCAGCTTGACAGGGTCGGTCGACCGTCTTGCTACCTACGAGCAGTACTTC. Encoded protein: CASSLTGSVDRLATYEQYF.

The chain employs TRBV19 and TRBJ2-7; possibly TRBD2 for D (6 bases). Per the germline V gene, CDR1 is LNHDA and CDR2 is SQIVND (reference sequence). This CDR3 comprises 14 residues. V was trimmed by 1 base and J by 3 bases, leaving 10 bases between them. Here the CDR3 DNA reads TGTGCCAGTAGTATAGTGGGACTGGGCTACGAGCAGTACTTC. Its protein product is CASSIVGLGYEQYF.

This rearrangement joins TRBV5-6 to TRBJ2-4; 11 nucleotides line up with TRBD2. The CDR3 has 18 residues. CDR1 and CDR2 from the germline V gene are SGHDT and YYEEEE. J gave up 1 base and V 5 bases, and 11 bases lay outside the gene matches. The CDR3: CASRLLAGELGAKNIQYF. The CDR3 DNA sequence: TGTGCCAGCAGACTACTAGCGGGAGAACTGGGGGCCAAAAACATTCAGTACTTC.